This record concerns one TCR beta chain sequence. Its antigen is unidentified. The data were taken from a study of cytomegalovirus exposure and HLA in healthy donors. Study details: A previous analysis identified 100 million to 120 million unique TCR beta sequences derived from roughly 180 million T cells. Study-wide results and limits: An analysis done earlier found most TCR beta V segments productive about 87% or about 30% of the time. Later findings reportedly placed an Asian-associated ancestry cluster below the roughly 700-donor mean for N-insertions.

60 Vbeta and 13 Jbeta primers were used in PCR. The method was immunoSEQ multiplex PCR; TCRdb's version includes in-frame clones alone and lacks a portion of them. The sample lists around 140,000 clones, around 80% occurring once. V was pared by 8 bases and J by 3 bases, with 8 bases between. CDR3 length equals 12 residues. The germline V gene has CDR1 LNHDA and CDR2 SQIVND (reference sequence). This clonotype was sampled from a man aged 40-50 years in good health and CMV-seronegative. The sequenced material came from PBMCs. The rearrangement joins TRBV19 to TRBJ1-3; D possibly corresponds to TRBD1 (5 bases). The CDR3, as DNA: TGTGCCAGTCGGGGGGGTGGAAACACCATATATTTT. It translates to CASRGGGNTIYF.